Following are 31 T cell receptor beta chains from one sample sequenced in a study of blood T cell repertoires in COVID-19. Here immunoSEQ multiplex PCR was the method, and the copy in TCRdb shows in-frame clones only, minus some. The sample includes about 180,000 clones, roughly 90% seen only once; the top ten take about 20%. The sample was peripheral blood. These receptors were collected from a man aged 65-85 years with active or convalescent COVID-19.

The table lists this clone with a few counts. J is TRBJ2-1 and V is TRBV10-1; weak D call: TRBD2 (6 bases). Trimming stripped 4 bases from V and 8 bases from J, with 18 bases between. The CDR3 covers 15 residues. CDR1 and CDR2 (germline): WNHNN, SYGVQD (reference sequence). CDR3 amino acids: CASSALAPTSDEQFF. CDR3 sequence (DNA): TGCGCCAGCAGTGCACTAGCCCCCACGAGCGATGAGCAGTTCTTC.

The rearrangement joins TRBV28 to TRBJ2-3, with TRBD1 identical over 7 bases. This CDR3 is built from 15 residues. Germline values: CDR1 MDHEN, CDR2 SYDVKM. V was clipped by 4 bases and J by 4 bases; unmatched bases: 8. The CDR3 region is CASSSPDRAPDTQYF. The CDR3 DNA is TGTGCCAGCAGTTCCCCTGACAGGGCTCCAGATACGCAGTATTTT.

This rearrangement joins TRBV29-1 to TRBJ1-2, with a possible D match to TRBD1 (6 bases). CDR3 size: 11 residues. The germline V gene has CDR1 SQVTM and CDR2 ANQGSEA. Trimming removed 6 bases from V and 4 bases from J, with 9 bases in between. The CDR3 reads CSVDRTYGYTF. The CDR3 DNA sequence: TGCAGCGTCGACAGGACCTATGGCTACACCTTC.

The CDR3 reads CAVGDKPYGEAFF. The CDR3 nucleotides are TGTGCCGTGGGGGACAAACCATACGGTGAAGCTTTCTTT. V is TRBV6-5 and J is TRBJ1-1; possible D gene TRBD1, 6 bases. Germline values: CDR1 MNHEY, CDR2 SVGAGI. V was trimmed by 11 bases and J by 7 bases, leaving 20 bases between them. The CDR3 extends over 13 amino acids.

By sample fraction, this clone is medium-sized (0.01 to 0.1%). DNA of the CDR3: TGTGCCAGTAGTATAGGGCCGGACAACTCCTACGAGCAGTACTTC. It encodes CASSIGPDNSYEQYF. The rearrangement links TRBV19 to TRBJ2-7; the D gene is possibly TRBD1 (5 bases). CDR1 is LNHDA, CDR2 SQIVND, per germline (reference sequence). The CDR3 contains 15 residues. Trimming pared 1 base from V and 0 bases from J, leaving 10 bases between.

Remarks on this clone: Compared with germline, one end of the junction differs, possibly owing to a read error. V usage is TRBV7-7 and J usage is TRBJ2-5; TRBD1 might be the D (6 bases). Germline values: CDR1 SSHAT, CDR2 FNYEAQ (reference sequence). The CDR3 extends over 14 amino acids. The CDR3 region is CASSLVGAGETQYF. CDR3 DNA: TGTGCTAGCAGCTTAGTGGGGGCGGGTGAGACCCAGTACTTC.

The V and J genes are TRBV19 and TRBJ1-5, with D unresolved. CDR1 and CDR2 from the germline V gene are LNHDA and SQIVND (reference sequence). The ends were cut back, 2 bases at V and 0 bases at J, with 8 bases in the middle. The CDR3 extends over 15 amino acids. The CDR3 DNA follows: TGTGCCAGTAGTATAACGGGATATAGCAATCAGCCCCAGCATTTT. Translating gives CASSITGYSNQPQHF.

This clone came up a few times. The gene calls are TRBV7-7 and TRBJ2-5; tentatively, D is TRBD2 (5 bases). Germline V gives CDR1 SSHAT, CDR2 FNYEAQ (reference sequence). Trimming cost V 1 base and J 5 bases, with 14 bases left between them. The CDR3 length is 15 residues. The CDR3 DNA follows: TGTGCCAGCAGCTTAGGAGGACGGCGCGGGGAGACCCAGTACTTC. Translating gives CASSLGGRRGETQYF.

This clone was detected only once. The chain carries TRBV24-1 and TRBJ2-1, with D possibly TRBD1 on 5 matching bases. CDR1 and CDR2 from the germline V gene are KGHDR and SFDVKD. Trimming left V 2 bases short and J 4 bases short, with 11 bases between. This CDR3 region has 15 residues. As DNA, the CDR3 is TGTGCCACCAGTGATTCCAGGGTCGATTACAATGAGCAGTTCTTC. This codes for CATSDSRVDYNEQFF.

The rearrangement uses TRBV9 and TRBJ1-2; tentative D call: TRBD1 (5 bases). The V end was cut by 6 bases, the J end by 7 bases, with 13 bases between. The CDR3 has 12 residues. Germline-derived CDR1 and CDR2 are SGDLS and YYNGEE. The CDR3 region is CASTYHGGGYTF. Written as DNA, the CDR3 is TGTGCCAGCACCTACCACGGGGGTGGCTACACCTTC.

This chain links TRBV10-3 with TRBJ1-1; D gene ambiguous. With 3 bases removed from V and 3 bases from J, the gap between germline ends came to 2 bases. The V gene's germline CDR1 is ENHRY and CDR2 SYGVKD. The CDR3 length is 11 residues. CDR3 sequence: CAISDYTEAFF. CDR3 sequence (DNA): TGTGCCATCAGTGACTACACTGAAGCTTTCTTT.

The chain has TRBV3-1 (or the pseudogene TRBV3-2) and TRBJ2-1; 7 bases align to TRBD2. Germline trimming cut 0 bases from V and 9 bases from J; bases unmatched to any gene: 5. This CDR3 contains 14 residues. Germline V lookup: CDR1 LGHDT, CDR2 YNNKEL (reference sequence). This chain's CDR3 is CASSQDASGVEQFF. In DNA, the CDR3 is TGTGCCAGCAGCCAAGATGCCAGCGGGGTTGAGCAGTTCTTC.

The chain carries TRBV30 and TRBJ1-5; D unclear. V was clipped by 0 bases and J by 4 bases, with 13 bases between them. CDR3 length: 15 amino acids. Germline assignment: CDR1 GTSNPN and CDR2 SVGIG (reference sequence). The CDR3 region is CAWSVRSAGNQPQHF. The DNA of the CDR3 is TGTGCCTGGAGTGTAAGGTCGGCGGGGAATCAGCCCCAGCATTTT.

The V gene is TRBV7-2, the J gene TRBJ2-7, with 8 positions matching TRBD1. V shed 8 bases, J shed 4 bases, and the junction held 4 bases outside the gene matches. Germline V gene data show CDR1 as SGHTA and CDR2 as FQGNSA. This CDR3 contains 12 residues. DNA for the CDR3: TGTGCCAGCTCCGGACAGGGTTACGAGCAGTACTTC. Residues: CASSGQGYEQYF.

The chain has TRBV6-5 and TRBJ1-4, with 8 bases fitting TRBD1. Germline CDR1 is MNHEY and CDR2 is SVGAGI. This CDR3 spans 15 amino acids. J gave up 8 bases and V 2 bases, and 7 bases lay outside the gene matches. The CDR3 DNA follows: TGTGCCAGCAGTTACCCGACAGGGGCGGGGGAAAAACTGTTTTTT. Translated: CASSYPTGAGEKLFF.

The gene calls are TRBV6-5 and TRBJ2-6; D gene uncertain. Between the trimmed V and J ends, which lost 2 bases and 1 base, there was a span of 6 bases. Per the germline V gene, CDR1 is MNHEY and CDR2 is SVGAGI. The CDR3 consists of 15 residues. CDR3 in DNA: TGTGCCAGCAGTTACAGTCGGTCTGGGGCCAACGTCCTGACTTTC. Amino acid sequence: CASSYSRSGANVLTF.

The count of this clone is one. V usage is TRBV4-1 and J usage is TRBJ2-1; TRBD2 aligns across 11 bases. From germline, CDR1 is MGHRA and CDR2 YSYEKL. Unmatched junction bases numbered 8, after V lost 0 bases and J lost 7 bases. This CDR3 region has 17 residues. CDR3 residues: CASSQDQASGRSNEQFF. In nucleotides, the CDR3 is TGCGCCAGCAGCCAAGATCAGGCTAGCGGGAGGTCAAATGAGCAGTTCTTC.

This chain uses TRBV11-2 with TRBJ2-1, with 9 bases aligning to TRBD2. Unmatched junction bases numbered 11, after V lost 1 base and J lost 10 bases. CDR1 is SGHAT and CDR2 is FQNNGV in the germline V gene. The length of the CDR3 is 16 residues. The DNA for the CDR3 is TGTGCCAGCAGCTTAGGACTAGCGGTGCAACGTCGCGAGCAGTTCTTC. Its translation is CASSLGLAVQRREQFF. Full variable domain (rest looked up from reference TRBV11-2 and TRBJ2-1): EAGVAQSPRYKIIEKRQSVAFWCNPISGHATLYWYQQILGQGPKLLIQFQNNGVVDDSQLPKDRFSAERLKGVDSTLKIQPAKLEDSAVYLCASSLGLAVQRREQFFGPGTRLTVL.

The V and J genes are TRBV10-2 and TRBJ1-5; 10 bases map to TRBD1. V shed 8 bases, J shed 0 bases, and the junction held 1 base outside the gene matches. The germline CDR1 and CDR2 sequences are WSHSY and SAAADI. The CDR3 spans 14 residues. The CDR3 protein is CASGDRGSNQPQHF. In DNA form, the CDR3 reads TGCGCCAGCGGGGACAGGGGTAGCAATCAGCCCCAGCATTTT.

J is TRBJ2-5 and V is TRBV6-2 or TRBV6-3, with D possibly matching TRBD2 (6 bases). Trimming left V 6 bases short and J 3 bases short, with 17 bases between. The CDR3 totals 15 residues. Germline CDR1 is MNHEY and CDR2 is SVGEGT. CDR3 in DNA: TGTGCCAGCAGCTCACCGGGACTCGGTGAAGAGACCCAGTACTTC. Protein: CASSSPGLGEETQYF.

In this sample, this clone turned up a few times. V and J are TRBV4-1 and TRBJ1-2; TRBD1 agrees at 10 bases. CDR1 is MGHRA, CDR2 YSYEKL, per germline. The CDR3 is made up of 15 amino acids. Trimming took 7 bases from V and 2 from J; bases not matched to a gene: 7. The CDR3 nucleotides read TGCGCCAGCAAGATCCCGGGACAGGGGAACTATGGCTACACCTTC. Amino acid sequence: CASKIPGQGNYGYTF.

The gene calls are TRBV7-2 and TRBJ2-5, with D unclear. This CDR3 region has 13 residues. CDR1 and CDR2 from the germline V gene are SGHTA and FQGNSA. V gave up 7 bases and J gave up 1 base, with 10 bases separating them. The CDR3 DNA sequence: TGTGCCAGCACCCGACTCGTCCAAGAGACCCAGTACTTC. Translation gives CASTRLVQETQYF.

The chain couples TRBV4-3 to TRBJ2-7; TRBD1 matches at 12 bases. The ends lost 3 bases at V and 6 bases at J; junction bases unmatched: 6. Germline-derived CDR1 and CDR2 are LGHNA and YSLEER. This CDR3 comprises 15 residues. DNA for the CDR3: TGCGCCAGCAGCCATGGGGGGACAGGGGGCCGCGAGCAGTACTTC. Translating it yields CASSHGGTGGREQYF.

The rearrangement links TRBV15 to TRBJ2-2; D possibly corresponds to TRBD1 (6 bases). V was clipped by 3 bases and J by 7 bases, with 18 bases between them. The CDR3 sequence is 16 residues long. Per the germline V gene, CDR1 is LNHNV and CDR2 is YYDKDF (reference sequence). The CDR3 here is CATSSSYRVGGGELFF. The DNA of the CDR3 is TGTGCCACCAGCAGTAGCTACAGGGTCGGAGGCGGGGAGCTGTTTTTT.

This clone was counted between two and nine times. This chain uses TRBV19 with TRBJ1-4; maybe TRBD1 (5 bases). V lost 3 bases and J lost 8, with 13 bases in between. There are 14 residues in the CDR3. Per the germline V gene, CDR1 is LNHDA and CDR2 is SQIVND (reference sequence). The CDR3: CASSIRQGWEKLFF. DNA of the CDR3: TGTGCCAGTAGTATCCGGCAGGGTTGGGAAAAACTGTTTTTT.

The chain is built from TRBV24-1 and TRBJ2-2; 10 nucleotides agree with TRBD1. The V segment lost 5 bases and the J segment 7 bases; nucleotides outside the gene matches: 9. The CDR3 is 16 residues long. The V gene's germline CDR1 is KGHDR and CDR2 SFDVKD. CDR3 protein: CATSAAGTGVSGELFF. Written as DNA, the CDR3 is TGTGCCACCAGTGCGGCCGGGACAGGGGTTAGCGGGGAGCTGTTTTTT.

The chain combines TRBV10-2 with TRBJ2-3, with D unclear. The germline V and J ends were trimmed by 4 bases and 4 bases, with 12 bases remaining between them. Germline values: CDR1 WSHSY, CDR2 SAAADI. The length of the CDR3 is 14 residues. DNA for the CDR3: TGCGCCAGCAGTGGGCAAGACTGGTCAGATACGCAGTATTTT. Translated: CASSGQDWSDTQYF.

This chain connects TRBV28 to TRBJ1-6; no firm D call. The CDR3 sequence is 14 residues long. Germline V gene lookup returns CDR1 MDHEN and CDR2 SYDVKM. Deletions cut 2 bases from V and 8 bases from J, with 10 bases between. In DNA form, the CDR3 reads TGTGCCAGCAGTTTACCGCTTCGGGATTCACCCCTCCACTTT. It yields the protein CASSLPLRDSPLHF. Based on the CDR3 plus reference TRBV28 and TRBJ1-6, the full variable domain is DVKVTQSSRYLVKRTGEKVFLECVQDMDHENMFWYRQDPGLGLRLIYFSYDVKMKEKGDIPEGYSVSREKKERFSLILESASTNQTSMYLCASSLPLRDSPLHFGNGTRLTVT.

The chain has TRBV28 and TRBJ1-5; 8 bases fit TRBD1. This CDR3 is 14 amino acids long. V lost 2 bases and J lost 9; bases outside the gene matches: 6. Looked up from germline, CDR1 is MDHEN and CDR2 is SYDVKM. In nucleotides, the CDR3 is TGTGCCAGCAGTTTACCAGGGGGCGGGCTGCCCCAGCATTTT. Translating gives CASSLPGGGLPQHF.

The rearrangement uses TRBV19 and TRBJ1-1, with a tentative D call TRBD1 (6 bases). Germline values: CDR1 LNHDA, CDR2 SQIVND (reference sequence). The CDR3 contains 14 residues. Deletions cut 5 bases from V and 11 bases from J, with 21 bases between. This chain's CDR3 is CASSGSGTYRSAFF. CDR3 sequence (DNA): TGTGCCAGTAGTGGCTCAGGGACATATCGGAGTGCTTTCTTT.

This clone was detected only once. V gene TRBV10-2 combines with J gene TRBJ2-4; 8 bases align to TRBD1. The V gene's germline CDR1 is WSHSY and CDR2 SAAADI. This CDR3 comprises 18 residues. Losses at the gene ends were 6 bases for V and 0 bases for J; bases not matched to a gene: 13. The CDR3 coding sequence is TGCGCCAGCAGAGACGGGACAGGCGAGGGCCTAGCCAAAAACATTCAGTACTTC. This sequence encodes CASRDGTGEGLAKNIQYF.